The clone carrying this TCR beta chain appeared a few times. MiXCR was run by TCRdb on the 5' RACE reads, yielding one entry per CDR3 protein. This sample yields around 50,000 distinct CDR3 sequences, of which roughly 28% are seen a single time; 2% to 2.5% belongs to the top ten. Cells sorted as Tregs were CD4+, CD25+ and CD127-/low. Germline-derived CDR1 and CDR2 are SGDLS and YYNGEE. The V and J ends lost 0 bases and 4 bases respectively, with 14 bases between them. CDR3 length: 16 residues. The V and J genes are TRBV9 and TRBJ1-3, with D hard to call. This TCR was sampled from a female donor with breast cancer. Specimen: tumor-infiltrating Tregs sorted from the breast tumor. The CDR3 DNA reads TGTGCCAGCAGCGTAGCCGTAGGGTTTCAAGGAAACACCATATATTTT. This gives the protein CASSVAVGFQGNTIYF.